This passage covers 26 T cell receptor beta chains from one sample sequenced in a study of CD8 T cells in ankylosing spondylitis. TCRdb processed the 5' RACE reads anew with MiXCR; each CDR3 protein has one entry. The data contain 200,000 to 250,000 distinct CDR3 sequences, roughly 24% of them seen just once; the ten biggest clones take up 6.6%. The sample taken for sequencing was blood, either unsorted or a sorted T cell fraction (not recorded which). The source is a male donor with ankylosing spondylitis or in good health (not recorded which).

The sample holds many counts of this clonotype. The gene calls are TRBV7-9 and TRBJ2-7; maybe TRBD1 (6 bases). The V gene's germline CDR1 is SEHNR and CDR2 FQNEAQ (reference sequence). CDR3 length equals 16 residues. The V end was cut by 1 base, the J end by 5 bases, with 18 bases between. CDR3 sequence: CASSLEIWGRRNEQYF. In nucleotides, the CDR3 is TGTGCCAGCAGCTTAGAAATCTGGGGGCGGAGAAACGAGCAGTACTTC.

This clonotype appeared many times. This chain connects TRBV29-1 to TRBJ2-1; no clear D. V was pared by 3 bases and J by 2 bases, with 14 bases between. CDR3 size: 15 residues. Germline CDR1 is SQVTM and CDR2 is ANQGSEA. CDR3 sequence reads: CSVEFGNPPYNEQFF. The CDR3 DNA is TGCAGCGTTGAGTTTGGGAACCCACCCTACAATGAGCAGTTCTTC.

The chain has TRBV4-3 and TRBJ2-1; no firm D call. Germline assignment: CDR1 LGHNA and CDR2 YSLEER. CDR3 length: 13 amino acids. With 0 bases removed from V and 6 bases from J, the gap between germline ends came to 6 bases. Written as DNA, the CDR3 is TGCGCCAGCAGCCAAGATCGTCTCAATGAGCAGTTCTTC. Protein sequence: CASSQDRLNEQFF.

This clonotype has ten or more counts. The CDR3 here is CASSQESYGELFF. CDR3 DNA sequence: TGCGCCAGCAGCCAAGAATCCTACGGGGAGCTGTTTTTT. The chain links TRBV4-1 to TRBJ2-2; D call uncertain. The V gene lost 0 bases and the J gene lost 7 bases, with 6 bases spanning the gap. The CDR3 spans 13 residues. Germline V CDR1 and CDR2: MGHRA, YSYEKL.

The CDR3 DNA sequence: TGTGCCAGCAGCAAAAGACAGGGGGCTGCGGCTTTCTTT. Translated, it gives CASSKRQGAAAFF. This chain uses TRBV12-3 or TRBV12-4 with TRBJ1-1, with 10 bases lining up with TRBD1. This CDR3 has 13 amino acids. After removal of 6 bases from V and 11 bases from J, the junction contained 9 bases not matched to a gene.

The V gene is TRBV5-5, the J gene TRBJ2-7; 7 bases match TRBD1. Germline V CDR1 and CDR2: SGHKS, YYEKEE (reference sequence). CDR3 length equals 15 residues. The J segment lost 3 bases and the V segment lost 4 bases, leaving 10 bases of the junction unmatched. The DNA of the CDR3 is TGTGCCAGCAGCATAGGCGGAAGGGACAGCTACGAGCAGTACTTC. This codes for CASSIGGRDSYEQYF.

CDR3 nucleotides: TGTGCCAGCGCCCTGGGGGGACCGAGTGAGCAGTACTTC. It codes for CASALGGPSEQYF. This chain connects TRBV7-2 to TRBJ2-7, with D perhaps TRBD2 (6 bases). The CDR3 has 13 residues. The V and J ends lost 8 bases and 7 bases respectively, with 18 bases between them. Germline V CDR1 and CDR2: SGHTA, FQGNSA.

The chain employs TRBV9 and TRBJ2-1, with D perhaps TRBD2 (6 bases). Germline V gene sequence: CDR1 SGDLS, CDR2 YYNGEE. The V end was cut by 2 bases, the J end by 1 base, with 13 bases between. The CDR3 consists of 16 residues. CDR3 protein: CASSVFSGSSYNEQFF. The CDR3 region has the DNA TGTGCCAGCAGCGTTTTCAGCGGGTCGTCCTACAATGAGCAGTTCTTC.

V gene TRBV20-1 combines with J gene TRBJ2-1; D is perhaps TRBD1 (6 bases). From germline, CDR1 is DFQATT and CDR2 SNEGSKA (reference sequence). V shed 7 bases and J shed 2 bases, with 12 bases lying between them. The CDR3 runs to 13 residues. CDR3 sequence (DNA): TGCAGTGTCAGTGGACAGACCTACAATGAGCAGTTCTTC. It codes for CSVSGQTYNEQFF.

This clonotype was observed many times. The CDR3: CASSSGSGNTIYF. CDR3 in DNA: TGCGCCAGCAGCTCAGGCTCTGGAAACACCATATATTTT. The rearrangement uses TRBV5-1 and TRBJ1-3; no definite D call. V was shortened by 3 bases and J by 0 bases, with 4 bases between the two germline ends. From germline, CDR1 is SGHRS and CDR2 YFSETQ. The CDR3 spans 13 residues.

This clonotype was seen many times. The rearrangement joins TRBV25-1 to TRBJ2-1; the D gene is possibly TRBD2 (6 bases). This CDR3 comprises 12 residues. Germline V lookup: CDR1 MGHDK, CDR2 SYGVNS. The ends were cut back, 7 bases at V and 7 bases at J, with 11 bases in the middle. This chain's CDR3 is CASNRLENEQFF. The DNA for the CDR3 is TGTGCCAGCAACCGACTAGAAAATGAGCAGTTCTTC.

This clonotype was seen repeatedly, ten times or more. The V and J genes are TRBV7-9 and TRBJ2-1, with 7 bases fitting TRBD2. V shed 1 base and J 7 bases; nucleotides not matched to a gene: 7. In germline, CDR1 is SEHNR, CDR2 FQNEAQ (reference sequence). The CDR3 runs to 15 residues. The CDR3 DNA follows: TGTGCCAGCAGCTTAGTAGGCGGGAGCCTTAATGAGCAGTTCTTC. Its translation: CASSLVGGSLNEQFF. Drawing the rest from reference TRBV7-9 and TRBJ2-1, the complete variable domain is DTGVSQNPRHKITKRGQNVTFRCDPISEHNRLYWYRQTLGQGPEFLTYFQNEAQLEKSRLLSDRFSAERPKGSFSTLEIQRTEQGDSAMYLCASSLVGGSLNEQFFGPGTRLTVL.

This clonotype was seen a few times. CDR3 protein: CASSLGTSGMETQYF. Here the CDR3 DNA reads TGTGCCAGCAGCCTCGGGACTAGCGGGATGGAGACCCAGTACTTC. The chain joins TRBV7-2 to TRBJ2-5, with 13 positions matching TRBD2. The V and J ends lost 5 bases and 5 bases, in that order; junction bases with no gene match: 5. This CDR3 comprises 15 residues. CDR1 is SGHTA, CDR2 FQGNSA, per germline.

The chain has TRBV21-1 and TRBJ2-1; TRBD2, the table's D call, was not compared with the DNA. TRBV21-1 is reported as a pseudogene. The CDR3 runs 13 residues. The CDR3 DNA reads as TGTGCCAGCAGCAAAGCGGGAGGGCCTAGCAGAGTCTTC. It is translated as CASSKAGGPSRVF.

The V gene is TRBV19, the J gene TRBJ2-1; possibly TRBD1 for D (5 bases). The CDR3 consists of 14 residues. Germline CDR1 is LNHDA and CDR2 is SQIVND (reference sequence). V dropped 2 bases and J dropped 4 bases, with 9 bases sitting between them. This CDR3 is CASSIQGGYNEQFF. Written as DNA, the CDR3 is TGTGCCAGTAGTATACAGGGTGGTTACAATGAGCAGTTCTTC. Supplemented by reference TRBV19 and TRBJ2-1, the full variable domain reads DGGITQSPKYLFRKEGQNVTLSCEQNLNHDAMYWYRQDPGQGLRLIYYSQIVNDFQKGDIAEGYSVSREKKESFPLTVTSAQKNPTAFYLCASSIQGGYNEQFFGPGTRLTVL.

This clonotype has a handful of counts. The chain's CDR3 is CASSHWSDPYNEQFF. In DNA, the CDR3 is TGTGCCAGCAGCCACTGGTCGGATCCATACAATGAGCAGTTCTTC. The V call is TRBV14, the J call TRBJ2-1; D is unresolved. The CDR3 runs to 15 residues. Germline lookup yields CDR1 SGHDN and CDR2 FVKESK. Trimming took off 3 bases at V and 4 bases at J, with 13 bases between the two ends.

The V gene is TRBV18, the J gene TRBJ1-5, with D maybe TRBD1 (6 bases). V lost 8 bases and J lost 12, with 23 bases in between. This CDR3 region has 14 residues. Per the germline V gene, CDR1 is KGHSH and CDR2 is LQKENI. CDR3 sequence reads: CASRRGGAGIGQHF. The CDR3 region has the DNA TGTGCCAGCCGACGGGGGGGCGCCGGAATCGGCCAGCATTTT.

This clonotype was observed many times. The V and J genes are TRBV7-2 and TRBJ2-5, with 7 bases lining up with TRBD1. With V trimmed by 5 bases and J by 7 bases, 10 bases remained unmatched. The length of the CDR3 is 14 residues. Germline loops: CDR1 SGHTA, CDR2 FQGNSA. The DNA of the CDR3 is TGTGCCAGCAGCCAGGGGGTGGGAGACGGGACCCAGTACTTC. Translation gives CASSQGVGDGTQYF. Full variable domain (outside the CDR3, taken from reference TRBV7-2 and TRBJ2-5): GAGVSQSPSNKVTEKGKDVELRCDPISGHTALYWYRQSLGQGLEFLIYFQGNSAPDKSGLPSDRFSAERTGGSVSTLTIQRTQQEDSAVYLCASSQGVGDGTQYFGPGTRLLVL.

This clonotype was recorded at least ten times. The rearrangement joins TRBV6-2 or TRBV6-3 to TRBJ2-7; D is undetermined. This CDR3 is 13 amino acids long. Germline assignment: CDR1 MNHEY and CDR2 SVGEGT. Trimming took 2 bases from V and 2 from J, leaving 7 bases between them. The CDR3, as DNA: TGTGCCAGCAGTTACCGACCAGCCTACGAGCAGTACTTC. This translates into CASSYRPAYEQYF.

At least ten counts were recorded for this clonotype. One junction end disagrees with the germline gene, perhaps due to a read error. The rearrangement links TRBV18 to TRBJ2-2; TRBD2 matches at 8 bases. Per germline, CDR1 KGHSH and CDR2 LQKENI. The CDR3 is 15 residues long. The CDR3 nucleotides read TGTGCCAGCTCGCCACTAGCGGCGAACACCGGGGAGCTGTTTTTT. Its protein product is CASSPLAANTGELFF.

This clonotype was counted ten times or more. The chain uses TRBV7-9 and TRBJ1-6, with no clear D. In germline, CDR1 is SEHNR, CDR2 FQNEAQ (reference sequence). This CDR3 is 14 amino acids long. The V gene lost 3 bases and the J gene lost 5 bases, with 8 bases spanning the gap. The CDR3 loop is CASSFNGDNSPLHF. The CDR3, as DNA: TGTGCCAGCAGCTTTAACGGCGATAATTCACCCCTCCACTTT.

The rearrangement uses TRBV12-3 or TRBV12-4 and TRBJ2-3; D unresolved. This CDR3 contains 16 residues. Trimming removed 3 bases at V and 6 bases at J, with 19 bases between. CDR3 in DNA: TGTGCCAGCAGTTTTATGGGTGTGGATCCTACCGATACGCAGTATTTT. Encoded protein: CASSFMGVDPTDTQYF.

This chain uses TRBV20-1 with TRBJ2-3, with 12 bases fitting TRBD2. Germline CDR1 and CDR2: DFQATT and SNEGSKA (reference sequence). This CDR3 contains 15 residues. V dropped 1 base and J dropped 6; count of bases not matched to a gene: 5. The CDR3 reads CSARVTSGSLDTQYF. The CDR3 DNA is TGCAGTGCTAGAGTGACTAGCGGGAGTCTCGATACGCAGTATTTT.

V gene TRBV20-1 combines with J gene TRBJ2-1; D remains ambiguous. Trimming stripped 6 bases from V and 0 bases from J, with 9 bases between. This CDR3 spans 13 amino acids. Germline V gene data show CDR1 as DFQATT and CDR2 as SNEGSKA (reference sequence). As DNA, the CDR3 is TGCAGTGCCCCGAGTAACTCCTACAATGAGCAGTTCTTC. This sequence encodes CSAPSNSYNEQFF.

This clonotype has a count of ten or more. The CDR3 reads CATLSGSADTQYF. The CDR3 coding sequence is TGTGCCACCCTTAGCGGGAGTGCAGATACGCAGTATTTT. V gene TRBV10-3 combines with J gene TRBJ2-3; TRBD2 matches at 9 bases. J lost 4 bases, V lost 10 bases, and 6 bases had no gene match. Germline CDR1 ENHRY, CDR2 SYGVKD. This CDR3 is 13 amino acids long.

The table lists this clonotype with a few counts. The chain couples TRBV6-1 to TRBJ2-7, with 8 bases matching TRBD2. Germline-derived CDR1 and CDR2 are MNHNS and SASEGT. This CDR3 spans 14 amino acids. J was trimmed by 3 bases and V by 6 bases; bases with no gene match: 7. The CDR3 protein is CASSRGLGNYEQYF. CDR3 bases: TGTGCCAGCAGCAGGGGACTAGGCAACTACGAGCAGTACTTC.